Below are 17 T cell receptor beta chains sequenced from a single sample in a study of blood T cell repertoires in COVID-19. The method was immunoSEQ multiplex PCR; TCRdb's version includes in-frame clones alone and lacks a portion of them. This sample yields over 200,000 clones, of which approximately 84% are seen a single time; about 8% belongs to the top ten. The sequencing input was peripheral blood. The receptors derive from a woman between 50 and 59 years old with active or convalescent COVID-19.

The genes are TRBV14 and TRBJ1-6; perhaps TRBD1 as D (5 bases). CDR1 SGHDN and CDR2 FVKESK come from the germline V gene. Trimming removed 2 bases from V and 7 bases from J, with 9 bases in between. The CDR3 has 14 amino acids. The CDR3 spells CASSQMTVNSPLHF. The CDR3 DNA reads as TGTGCCAGCAGCCAAATGACAGTCAATTCACCCCTCCACTTT. The full variable domain, its missing parts supplied by reference TRBV14 and TRBJ1-6, is EAGVTQFPSHSVIEKGQTVTLRCDPISGHDNLYWYRRVMGKEIKFLLHFVKESKQDESGMPNNRFLAERTGGTYSTLKVQPAELEDSGVYFCASSQMTVNSPLHFGNGTRLTVT.

V gene TRBV6-5 combines with J gene TRBJ1-2, with 8 bases that match TRBD1. The CDR3 loop spans 12 amino acids. Germline V lookup: CDR1 MNHEY, CDR2 SVGAGI. The V gene end was trimmed by 4 bases and the J gene end by 8 bases; junction bases not matched to a gene: 3. CDR3 nucleotides: TGTGCCAGCAGTTGGGACAGGTTCGGCTACACCTTC. This translates into CASSWDRFGYTF.

This chain connects TRBV7-9 to TRBJ1-2; D not certain. Germline values: CDR1 SEHNR, CDR2 FQNEAQ (reference sequence). The CDR3 has 14 residues. Deletions cut 0 bases from V and 6 bases from J, with 11 bases between. Here the CDR3 reads CASSLAEGRHGYTF. In DNA form, the CDR3 reads TGTGCCAGCAGCTTAGCGGAGGGCAGGCATGGCTACACCTTC.

This clone was detected only once. The V gene is TRBV9, the J gene TRBJ2-1; D might be TRBD1 (6 bases). Germline V gene lookup returns CDR1 SGDLS and CDR2 YYNGEE. The CDR3 spans 14 residues. The V and J ends lost 1 base and 5 bases respectively, with 10 bases between them. CDR3 DNA: TGTGCCAGCAGCGTACAGGGGTCTCACAATGAGCAGTTCTTC. This sequence encodes CASSVQGSHNEQFF.

This rearrangement joins TRBV4-2 to TRBJ1-4, with 9 nucleotides matching TRBD1. This CDR3 has 15 residues. CDR1 LGHNA and CDR2 YNFKEQ come from the germline V gene. The ends lost 2 bases at V and 12 bases at J; junction bases unmatched: 10. CDR3 amino acids: CASSQSGTGLRELFF. The CDR3 DNA is TGTGCCAGCAGCCAATCCGGGACAGGGCTTCGGGAACTGTTTTTT.

The chain combines TRBV10-3 with TRBJ2-2, with 7 bases matching TRBD1. J lost 3 bases, V lost 3 bases, and 10 bases had no gene match. Germline CDR1 reads ENHRY; CDR2 reads SYGVKD. The CDR3 is made up of 17 amino acids. CDR3 DNA: TGTGCCATCAGTGAAGGTTTCACAGGGGTTGACACCGGGGAGCTGTTTTTT. The encoded protein is CAISEGFTGVDTGELFF.

CDR3 residues: CASSLSTGTSGRRQFF. CDR3 DNA sequence: TGTGCCAGCAGCTTATCAACCGGGACTAGCGGGAGGCGGCAGTTCTTC. The chain couples TRBV7-9 to TRBJ2-1; 15 bases line up with TRBD2. Germline CDR1 reads SEHNR; CDR2 reads FQNEAQ (reference sequence). V lost 2 bases to trimming and J lost 12 bases; unmatched junction nucleotides: 8. The CDR3 extends over 16 amino acids. Combining the CDR3 with reference TRBV7-9 and TRBJ2-1 gives the whole variable domain DTGVSQNPRHKITKRGQNVTFRCDPISEHNRLYWYRQTLGQGPEFLTYFQNEAQLEKSRLLSDRFSAERPKGSFSTLEIQRTEQGDSAMYLCASSLSTGTSGRRQFFGPGTRLTVL.

This clone turned up a few times. The rearrangement links TRBV28 to TRBJ2-1; 8 bases agree with TRBD2. Germline assignment: CDR1 MDHEN and CDR2 SYDVKM. V lost 5 bases, J lost 10 bases, and 10 bases stayed unmatched. This CDR3 is 14 amino acids long. For the CDR3, the DNA is TGTGCCAGCAGTCTCTACGGACTAGCAGGGGAGCAGTTCTTC. Translated, it gives CASSLYGLAGEQFF.

The gene calls are TRBV7-9 and TRBJ1-5, with TRBD1 matching 8 bases. In germline, CDR1 is SEHNR, CDR2 FQNEAQ (reference sequence). The trim removed 5 bases at V and 2 bases at J, leaving 5 bases unmatched. CDR3 length: 15 residues. For the CDR3, the DNA is TGTGCCAGCAGCGTTGACAGGGGAGGCAATCAGCCCCAGCATTTT. It is translated as CASSVDRGGNQPQHF.

The rearrangement joins TRBV28 to TRBJ1-2; TRBD1 matches at 9 bases. Germline V CDR1 and CDR2: MDHEN, SYDVKM. With 2 bases clipped from V and 7 bases from J, the junction kept 8 bases outside the gene matches. The CDR3 is 15 amino acids. CDR3 bases: TGTGCCAGCAGTTTAGGGGGGACAGGGTTGCGTGGCTACACCTTC. Encoded protein: CASSLGGTGLRGYTF.

The chain employs TRBV9 and TRBJ2-3; no clear D gene. The CDR3 length is 15 residues. CDR1 and CDR2 from the germline V gene are SGDLS and YYNGEE. V lost 0 bases, J lost 5 bases, and 13 bases lay in between. The CDR3 nucleotides read TGTGCCAGCAGCGTAGGAGATAGGCCGGGAGATACGCAGTATTTT. This sequence encodes CASSVGDRPGDTQYF.

The chain links TRBV3-1 (or the pseudogene TRBV3-2) to TRBJ2-3; TRBD2 aligns across 10 bases. Germline CDR1 LGHDT, CDR2 YNNKEL (reference sequence). The CDR3 totals 17 residues. The V segment lost 6 bases and the J segment 2 bases; nucleotides outside the gene matches: 11. The CDR3, as DNA: TGTGCCAGCAGTTACCCAGCGGGGGGGAGTGTCACAGATACGCAGTATTTT. It is translated as CASSYPAGGSVTDTQYF.

The CDR3 here is CASSLERNSPLHF. Here the CDR3 DNA reads TGTGCCAGCAGTTTAGAGAGGAATTCACCCCTCCACTTT. This chain joins TRBV27 and TRBJ1-6; unclear D gene. Trimming cost V 2 bases and J 7 bases, with 6 bases left between them. This CDR3 has 13 amino acids. From germline, CDR1 is MNHEY and CDR2 SMNVEV (reference sequence).

The rearrangement links TRBV27 to TRBJ2-3, with 7 bases that match TRBD1. The germline V gene has CDR1 MNHEY and CDR2 SMNVEV (reference sequence). The CDR3 extends over 14 amino acids. V shed 2 bases and J 2 bases; nucleotides not matched to a gene: 1. The CDR3 here is CASSLRGLTDTQYF. Written as DNA, the CDR3 is TGTGCCAGCAGTTTAAGGGGGCTCACAGATACGCAGTATTTT.

J is TRBJ2-5 and V is TRBV28, with D perhaps TRBD1 (5 bases). Looked up from germline, CDR1 is MDHEN and CDR2 is SYDVKM. CDR3 length equals 15 residues. Trimming removed 3 bases at V and 5 bases at J, with 16 bases between. The CDR3 here is CASSFDSPARETQYF. DNA for the CDR3: TGTGCCAGCAGTTTCGACAGTCCGGCACGGGAGACCCAGTACTTC.

The V call is TRBV6-5, the J call TRBJ2-7, with 7 bases fitting TRBD2. Per germline, CDR1 MNHEY and CDR2 SVGAGI. The CDR3 is 14 amino acids. The junction had 7 bases not matched to a gene; V was cut back by 6 bases and J by 2 bases. The CDR3 coding sequence is TGTGCCAGCAGGGTAGCGGGCTTTACCTACGAGCAGTACTTC. Amino acid sequence: CASRVAGFTYEQYF.

CDR3 in amino acids: CSVKWGLGQPQHF. CDR3 bases: TGCAGCGTGAAATGGGGACTAGGTCAGCCCCAGCATTTT. This rearrangement joins TRBV29-1 to TRBJ1-5, with TRBD1 as a possible D gene (5 bases). The CDR3 consists of 13 residues. V lost 6 bases and J lost 6, with 15 bases in between. Germline CDR1 reads SQVTM; CDR2 reads ANQGSEA.